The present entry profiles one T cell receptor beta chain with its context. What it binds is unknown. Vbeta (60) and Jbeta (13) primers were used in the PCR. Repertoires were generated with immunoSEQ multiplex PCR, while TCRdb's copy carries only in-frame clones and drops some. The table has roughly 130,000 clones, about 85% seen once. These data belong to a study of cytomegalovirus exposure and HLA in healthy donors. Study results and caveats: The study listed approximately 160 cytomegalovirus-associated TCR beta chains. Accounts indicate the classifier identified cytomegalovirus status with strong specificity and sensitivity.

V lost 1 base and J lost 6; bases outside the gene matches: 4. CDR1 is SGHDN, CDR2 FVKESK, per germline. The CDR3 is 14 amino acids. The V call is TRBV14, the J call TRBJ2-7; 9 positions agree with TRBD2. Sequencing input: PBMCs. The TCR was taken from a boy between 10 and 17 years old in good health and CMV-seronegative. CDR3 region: CASSQAGLAGEQYF. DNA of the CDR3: TGTGCCAGCAGCCAAGCGGGACTAGCAGGCGAGCAGTACTTC.